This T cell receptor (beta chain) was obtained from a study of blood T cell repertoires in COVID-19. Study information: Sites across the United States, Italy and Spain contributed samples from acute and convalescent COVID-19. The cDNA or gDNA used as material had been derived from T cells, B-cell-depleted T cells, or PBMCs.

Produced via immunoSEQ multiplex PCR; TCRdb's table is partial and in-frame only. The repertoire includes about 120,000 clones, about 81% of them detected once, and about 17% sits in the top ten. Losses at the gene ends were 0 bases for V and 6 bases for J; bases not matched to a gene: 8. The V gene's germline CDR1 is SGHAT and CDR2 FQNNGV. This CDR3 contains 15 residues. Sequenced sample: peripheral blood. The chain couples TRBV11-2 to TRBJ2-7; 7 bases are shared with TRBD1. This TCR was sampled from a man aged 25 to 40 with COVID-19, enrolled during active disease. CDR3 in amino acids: CASSLDGQTGPEQYF. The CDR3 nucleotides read TGTGCCAGCAGCTTAGATGGGCAGACAGGGCCCGAGCAGTACTTC.